One sample yielded the 7 T cell receptor beta chains listed below, sequenced in a study of regulatory T cells in long-lasting Graves disease. Time point indicated: newly diagnosed GD, antithyroid drugs for less than 3 months. RNA extracted from PBMCs served as the sequencing template. Arm-PCR of CDR3 regions and iRepertoire HTBI primers were used to build TCR beta libraries. A single record per CDR3 protein comes from TCRdb applying MiXCR to the multiplex PCR reads. The sample lists some 490,000 distinct CDR3 sequences; 9.5% to 15% were seen once. The same data also went into a second study, on T cells in Graves' hyperthyroidism and ophthalmopathy.

Sequences were derived from peripheral blood mononuclear cells (PBMCs), sampled at new diagnosis, from a patient treated with antithyroid drugs. These receptors all come from a woman younger than 45 with Graves disease.

This clonotype turned up a few times. The chain links TRBV28 to TRBJ2-7; D unresolved. This CDR3 contains 13 residues. Per germline, CDR1 MDHEN and CDR2 SYDVKM. V dropped 6 bases and J dropped 0 bases, with 9 bases sitting between them. The DNA of the CDR3 is TGTGCCAGCAGACAGACCAGCTCCTACGAGCAGTACTTC. Amino acids: CASRQTSSYEQYF.

This clonotype was seen ten or more times. The V call is TRBV7-2, the J call TRBJ1-4, with D maybe TRBD1 (5 bases). Trimming took off 3 bases at V and 7 bases at J, with 12 bases between the two ends. CDR1 SGHTA and CDR2 FQGNSA come from the germline V gene. CDR3 length: 14 residues. The CDR3 protein is CASSLGQVGEKLFF. The CDR3 nucleotides read TGTGCCAGCAGCTTGGGGCAGGTCGGTGAAAAACTGTTTTTT. The full variable domain, rest sourced from reference TRBV7-2 and TRBJ1-4, is GAGVSQSPSNKVTEKGKDVELRCDPISGHTALYWYRQSLGQGLEFLIYFQGNSAPDKSGLPSDRFSAERTGGSVSTLTIQRTQQEDSAVYLCASSLGQVGEKLFFGSGTQLSVL.

There are many counts of this clonotype. The chain employs TRBV12-3 or TRBV12-4 and TRBJ2-3, with 12 bases lining up with TRBD2. CDR3 size: 17 residues. V dropped 3 bases and J dropped 7; count of bases not matched to a gene: 11. CDR3 in amino acids: CASSFPAGTSGLNTQYF. In DNA, the CDR3 is TGTGCCAGCAGTTTTCCGGCTGGGACTAGCGGGCTGAATACGCAGTATTTT.

J is TRBJ2-7 and V is TRBV9, with 7 bases fitting TRBD2. From germline, CDR1 is SGDLS and CDR2 YYNGEE. The CDR3 covers 13 residues. The V gene end was trimmed by 6 bases and the J gene end by 7 bases; junction bases not matched to a gene: 10. The CDR3, as DNA: TGTGCCAGCACCATTTCAGACGGGGGGGAGCAGTACTTC. Its translation is CASTISDGGEQYF.

In this sample, this clonotype turned up many times. V gene TRBV4-1 combines with J gene TRBJ2-1; D is perhaps TRBD1 (5 bases). This CDR3 contains 14 residues. The V end was cut by 2 bases, the J end by 13 bases, with 18 bases between. Germline assignment: CDR1 MGHRA and CDR2 YSYEKL. DNA of the CDR3: TGCGCCAGCAGCCAAAAGGGATGGACATCACTTCAGTTCTTC. Translated: CASSQKGWTSLQFF.

This clonotype was detected ten times or more. This chain uses TRBV29-1 with TRBJ2-3; D perhaps matches TRBD2 (5 bases). The CDR3 is 15 residues long. Trimming left V 8 bases short and J 3 bases short, with 21 bases between. CDR1 is SQVTM and CDR2 is ANQGSEA in the germline V gene. Written as DNA, the CDR3 is TGCAGCTCCCACCCGGGAACCGGTGGGACAGATACGCAGTATTTT. Amino acids: CSSHPGTGGTDTQYF.

A word on this clonotype: A read error may explain this, as a much larger clone is one base away. This chain joins TRBV7-9 and TRBJ2-7, with 8 bases matching TRBD2. Germline CDR1 is SEHNR and CDR2 is FQNEAQ (reference sequence). This CDR3 spans 17 amino acids. Trimming removed 5 bases from V and 3 bases from J; junction bases left unmatched: 15. CDR3 sequence reads: CASSPLPGLEGNYEQYF. CDR3 DNA sequence: TGTGCCAGCAGCCCATTGCCGGGACTAGAGGGGAACTACGAGCAGTACTTC.